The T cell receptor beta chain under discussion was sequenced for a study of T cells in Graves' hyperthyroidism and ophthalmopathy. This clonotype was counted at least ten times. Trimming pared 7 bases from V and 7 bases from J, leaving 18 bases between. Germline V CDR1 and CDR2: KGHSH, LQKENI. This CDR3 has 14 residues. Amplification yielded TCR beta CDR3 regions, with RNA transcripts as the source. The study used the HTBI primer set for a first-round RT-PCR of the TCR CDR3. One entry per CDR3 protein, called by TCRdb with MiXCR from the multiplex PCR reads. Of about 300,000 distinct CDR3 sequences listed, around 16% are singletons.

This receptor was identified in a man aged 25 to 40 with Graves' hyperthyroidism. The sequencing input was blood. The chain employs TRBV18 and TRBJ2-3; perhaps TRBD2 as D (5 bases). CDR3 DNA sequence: TGTGCCAGCTGTGAGGGCCCCCAGCGGAATACGCAGTATTTT. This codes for CASCEGPQRNTQYF.